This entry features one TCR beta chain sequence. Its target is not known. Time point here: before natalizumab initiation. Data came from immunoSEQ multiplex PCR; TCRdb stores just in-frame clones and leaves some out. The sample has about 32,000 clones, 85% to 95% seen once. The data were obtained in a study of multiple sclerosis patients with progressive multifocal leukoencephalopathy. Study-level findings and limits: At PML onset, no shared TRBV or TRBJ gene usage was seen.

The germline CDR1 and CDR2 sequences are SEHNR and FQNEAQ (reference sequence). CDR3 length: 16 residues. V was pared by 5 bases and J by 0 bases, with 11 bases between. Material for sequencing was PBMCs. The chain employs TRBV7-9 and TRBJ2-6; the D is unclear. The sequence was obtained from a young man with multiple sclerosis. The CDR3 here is CASSPSRLSGANVLTF. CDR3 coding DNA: TGTGCCAGCAGCCCCTCGAGACTCTCTGGGGCCAACGTCCTGACTTTC. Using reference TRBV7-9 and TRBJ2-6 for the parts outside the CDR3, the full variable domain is DTGVSQNPRHKITKRGQNVTFRCDPISEHNRLYWYRQTLGQGPEFLTYFQNEAQLEKSRLLSDRFSAERPKGSFSTLEIQRTEQGDSAMYLCASSPSRLSGANVLTFGAGSRLTVL.